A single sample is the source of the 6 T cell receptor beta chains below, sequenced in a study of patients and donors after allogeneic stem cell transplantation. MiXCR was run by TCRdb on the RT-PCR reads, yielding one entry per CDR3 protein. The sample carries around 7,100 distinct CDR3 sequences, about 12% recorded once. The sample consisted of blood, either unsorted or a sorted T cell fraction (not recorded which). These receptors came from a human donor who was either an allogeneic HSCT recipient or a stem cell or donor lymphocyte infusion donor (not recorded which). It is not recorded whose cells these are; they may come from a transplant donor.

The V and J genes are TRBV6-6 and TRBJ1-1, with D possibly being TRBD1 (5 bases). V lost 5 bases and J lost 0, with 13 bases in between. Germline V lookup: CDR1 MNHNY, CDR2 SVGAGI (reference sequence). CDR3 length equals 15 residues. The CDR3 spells CASSPHDSLNTEAFF. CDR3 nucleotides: TGTGCCAGCAGTCCACACGACAGCCTGAACACTGAAGCTTTCTTT.

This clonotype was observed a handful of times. The CDR3 DNA sequence: TGTGCCAGCAGCCAAACTAGCGGGAGGGGTCAGAAAGAGACCCAGTACTTC. Translation: CASSQTSGRGQKETQYF. The chain links TRBV3-1 to TRBJ2-5, with 13 bases that match TRBD2. Germline trimming cut 2 bases from V and 3 bases from J; bases unmatched to any gene: 6. The CDR3 is 17 amino acids. The germline gives CDR1 LGHDT, CDR2 YNNKEL (reference sequence).

The CDR3 coding sequence is TGCAGCGTTGTCGTAGGGGGGGAAAAACTGTTTTTT. Translation gives CSVVVGGEKLFF. The chain employs TRBV29-1 and TRBJ1-4; a possible D gene is TRBD1 (6 bases). CDR3 length: 12 residues. The ends were cut back, 4 bases at V and 8 bases at J, with 11 bases in the middle. Germline V CDR1 and CDR2: SQVTM, ANQGSEA.

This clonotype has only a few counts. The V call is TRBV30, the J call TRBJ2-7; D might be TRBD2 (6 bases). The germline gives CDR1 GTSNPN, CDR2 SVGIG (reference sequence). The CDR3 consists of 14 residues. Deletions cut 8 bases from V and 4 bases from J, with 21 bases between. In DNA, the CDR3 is TGTGCCGCGAACCGGGAGTCTCTTTCGTACGAGCAGTACTTC. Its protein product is CAANRESLSYEQYF.

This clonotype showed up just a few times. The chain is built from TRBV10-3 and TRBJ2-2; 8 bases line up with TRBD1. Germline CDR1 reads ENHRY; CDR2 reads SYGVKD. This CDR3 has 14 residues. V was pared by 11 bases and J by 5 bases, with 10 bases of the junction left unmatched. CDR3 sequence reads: CAARGQGRTGELFF. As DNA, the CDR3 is TGTGCCGCCAGGGGGCAGGGTCGAACCGGGGAGCTGTTTTTT.

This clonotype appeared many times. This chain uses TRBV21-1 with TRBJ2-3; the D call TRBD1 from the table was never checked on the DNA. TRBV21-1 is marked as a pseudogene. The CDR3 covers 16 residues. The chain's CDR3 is CASSGHPSASTDTQYF. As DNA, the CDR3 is TGTGCCAGCAGCGGGCACCCCAGCGCCAGCACAGATACGCAGTATTTT.